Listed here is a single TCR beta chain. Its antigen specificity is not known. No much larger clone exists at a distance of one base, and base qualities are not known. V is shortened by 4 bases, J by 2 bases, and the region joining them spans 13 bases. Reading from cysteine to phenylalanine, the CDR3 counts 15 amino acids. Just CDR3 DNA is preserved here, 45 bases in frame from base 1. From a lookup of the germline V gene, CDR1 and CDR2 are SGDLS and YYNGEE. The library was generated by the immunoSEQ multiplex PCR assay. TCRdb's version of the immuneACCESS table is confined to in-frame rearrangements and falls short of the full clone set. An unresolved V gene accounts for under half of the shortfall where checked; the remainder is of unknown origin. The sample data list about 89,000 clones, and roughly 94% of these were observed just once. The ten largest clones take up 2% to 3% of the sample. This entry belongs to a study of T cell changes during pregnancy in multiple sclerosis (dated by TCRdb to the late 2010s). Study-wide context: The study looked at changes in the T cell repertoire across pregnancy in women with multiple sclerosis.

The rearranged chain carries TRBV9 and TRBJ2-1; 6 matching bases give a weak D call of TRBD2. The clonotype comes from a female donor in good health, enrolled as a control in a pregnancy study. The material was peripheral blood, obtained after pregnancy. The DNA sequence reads TGTGCCAGCAGCCCCTCTAGCGCACCCTACAATGAGCAGTTCTTC. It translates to CASSPSSAPYNEQFF.